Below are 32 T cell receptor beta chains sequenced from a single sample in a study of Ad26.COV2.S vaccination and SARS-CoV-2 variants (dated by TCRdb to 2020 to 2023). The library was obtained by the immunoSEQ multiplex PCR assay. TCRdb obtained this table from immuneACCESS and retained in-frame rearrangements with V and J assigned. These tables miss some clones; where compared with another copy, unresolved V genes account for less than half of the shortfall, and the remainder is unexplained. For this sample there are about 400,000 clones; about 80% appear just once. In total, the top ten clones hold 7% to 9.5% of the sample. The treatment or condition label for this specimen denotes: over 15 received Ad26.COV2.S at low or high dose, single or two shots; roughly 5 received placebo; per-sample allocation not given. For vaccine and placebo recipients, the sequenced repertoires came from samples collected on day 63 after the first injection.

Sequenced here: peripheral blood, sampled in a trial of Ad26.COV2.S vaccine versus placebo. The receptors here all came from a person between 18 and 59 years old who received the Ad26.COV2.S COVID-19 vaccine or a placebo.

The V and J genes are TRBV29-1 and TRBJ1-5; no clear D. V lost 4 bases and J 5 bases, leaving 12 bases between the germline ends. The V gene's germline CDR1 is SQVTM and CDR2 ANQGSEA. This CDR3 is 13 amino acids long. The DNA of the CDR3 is TGCAGCGTTGGGGTAGAAGCCCATCAGCCCCAGCATTTT. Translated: CSVGVEAHQPQHF.

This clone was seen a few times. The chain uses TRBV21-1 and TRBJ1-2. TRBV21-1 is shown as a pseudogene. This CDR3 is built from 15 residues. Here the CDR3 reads CASSKGLGGGGGYTF. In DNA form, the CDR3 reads TGTGCCAGCAGCAAAGGGCTGGGGGGAGGAGGAGGCTACACCTTC.

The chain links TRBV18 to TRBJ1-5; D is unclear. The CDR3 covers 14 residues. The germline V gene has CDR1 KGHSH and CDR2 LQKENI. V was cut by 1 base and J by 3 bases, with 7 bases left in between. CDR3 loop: CASSPRSDNQPQHF. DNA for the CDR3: TGTGCCAGCTCACCACGGTCGGACAATCAGCCCCAGCATTTT. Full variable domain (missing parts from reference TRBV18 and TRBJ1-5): NAGVMQNPRHLVRRRGQEARLRCSPMKGHSHVYWYRQLPEEGLKFMVYLQKENIIDESGMPKERFSAEFPKEGPSILRIQQVVRGDSAAYFCASSPRSDNQPQHFGDGTRLSIL.

For the CDR3, the DNA is TGTGCCAGCAGTGCGACAGGGAATCAGCCCCAGCATTTT. Encoded protein: CASSATGNQPQHF. This sequence joins TRBV12-3 or TRBV12-4 and TRBJ1-5; 7 bases align to TRBD1. This CDR3 contains 13 residues. Unmatched junction bases numbered 2, after V lost 5 bases and J lost 4 bases.

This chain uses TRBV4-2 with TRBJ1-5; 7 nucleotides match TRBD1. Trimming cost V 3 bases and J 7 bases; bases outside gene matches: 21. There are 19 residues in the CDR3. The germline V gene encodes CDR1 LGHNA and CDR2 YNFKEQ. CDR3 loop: CASSQSSNWGAGGSQPQHF. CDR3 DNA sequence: TGTGCCAGCAGCCAGTCATCCAACTGGGGGGCAGGGGGGTCCCAGCCCCAGCATTTT.

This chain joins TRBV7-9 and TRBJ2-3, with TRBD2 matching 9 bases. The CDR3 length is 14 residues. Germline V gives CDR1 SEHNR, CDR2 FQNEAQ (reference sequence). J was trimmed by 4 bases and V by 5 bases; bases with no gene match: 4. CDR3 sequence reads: CASSPGLASDTQYF. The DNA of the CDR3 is TGTGCCAGCAGCCCCGGACTAGCGTCAGATACGCAGTATTTT. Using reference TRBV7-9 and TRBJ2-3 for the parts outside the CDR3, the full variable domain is DTGVSQNPRHKITKRGQNVTFRCDPISEHNRLYWYRQTLGQGPEFLTYFQNEAQLEKSRLLSDRFSAERPKGSFSTLEIQRTEQGDSAMYLCASSPGLASDTQYFGPGTRLTVL.

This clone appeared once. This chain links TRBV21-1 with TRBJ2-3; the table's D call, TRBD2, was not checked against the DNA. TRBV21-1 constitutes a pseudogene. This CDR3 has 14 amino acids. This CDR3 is CASSRGDSTDTQYF. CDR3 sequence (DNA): TGTGCCAGCAGCCGCGGGGATTCGACAGATACGCAGTATTTT.

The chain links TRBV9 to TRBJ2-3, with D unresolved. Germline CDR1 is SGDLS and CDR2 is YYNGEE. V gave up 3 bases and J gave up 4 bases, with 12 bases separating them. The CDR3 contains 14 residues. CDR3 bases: TGTGCCAGCAGCGCCCAATCTAGGGCAGATACGCAGTATTTT. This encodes CASSAQSRADTQYF.

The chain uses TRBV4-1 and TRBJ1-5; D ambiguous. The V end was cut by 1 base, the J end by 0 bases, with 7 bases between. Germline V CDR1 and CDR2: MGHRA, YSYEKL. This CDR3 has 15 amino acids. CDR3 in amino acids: CASSQADVSNQPQHF. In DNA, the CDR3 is TGCGCCAGCAGCCAAGCGGACGTTAGCAATCAGCCCCAGCATTTT.

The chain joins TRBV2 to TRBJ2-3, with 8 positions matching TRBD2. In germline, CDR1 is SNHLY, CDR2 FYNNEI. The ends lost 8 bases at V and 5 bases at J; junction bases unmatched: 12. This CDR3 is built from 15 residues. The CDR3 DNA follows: TGTGCCAGCGCAGGGAGTAGCGGGATAGGAGATACGCAGTATTTT. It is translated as CASAGSSGIGDTQYF.

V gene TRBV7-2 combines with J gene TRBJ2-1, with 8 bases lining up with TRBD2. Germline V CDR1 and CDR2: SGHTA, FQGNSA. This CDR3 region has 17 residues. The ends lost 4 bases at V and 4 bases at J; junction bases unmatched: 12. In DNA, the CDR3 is TGTGCCAGCAGCTCCCTCCGAGGACTAGCATCGTACAATGAGCAGTTCTTC. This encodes CASSSLRGLASYNEQFF.

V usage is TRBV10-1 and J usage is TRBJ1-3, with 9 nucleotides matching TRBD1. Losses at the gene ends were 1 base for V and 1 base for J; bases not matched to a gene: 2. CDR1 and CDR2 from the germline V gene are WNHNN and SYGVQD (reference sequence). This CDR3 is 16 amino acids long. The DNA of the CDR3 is TGCGCCAGCAGTGAGTTCGGGACAGGGTCTGGAAACACCATATATTTT. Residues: CASSEFGTGSGNTIYF.

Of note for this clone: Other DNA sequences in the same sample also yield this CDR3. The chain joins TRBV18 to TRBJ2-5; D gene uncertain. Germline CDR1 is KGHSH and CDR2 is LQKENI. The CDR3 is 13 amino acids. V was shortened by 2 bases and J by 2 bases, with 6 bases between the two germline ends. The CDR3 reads CASSPTLQETQYF. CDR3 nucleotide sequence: TGTGCCAGCTCACCAACCCTACAAGAGACCCAGTACTTC.

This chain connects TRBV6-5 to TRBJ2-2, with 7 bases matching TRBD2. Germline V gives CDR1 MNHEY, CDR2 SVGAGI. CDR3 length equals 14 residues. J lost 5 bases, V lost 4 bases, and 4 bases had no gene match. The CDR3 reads CASSFAGVTGELFF. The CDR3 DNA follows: TGTGCCAGCAGTTTCGCGGGGGTTACCGGGGAGCTGTTTTTT.

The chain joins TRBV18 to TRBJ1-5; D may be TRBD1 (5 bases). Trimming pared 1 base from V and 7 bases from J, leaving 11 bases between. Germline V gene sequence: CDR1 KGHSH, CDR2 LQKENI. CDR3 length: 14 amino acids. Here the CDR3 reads CASSPQGQGQPQHF. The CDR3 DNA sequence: TGTGCCAGCTCACCACAGGGGCAGGGACAGCCCCAGCATTTT.

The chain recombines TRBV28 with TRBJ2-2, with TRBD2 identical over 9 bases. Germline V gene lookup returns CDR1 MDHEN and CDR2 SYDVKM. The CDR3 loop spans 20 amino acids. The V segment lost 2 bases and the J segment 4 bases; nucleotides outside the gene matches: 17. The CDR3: CASSLGRLRREGRFTGELFF. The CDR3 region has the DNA TGTGCCAGCAGTTTAGGTCGTCTCCGGCGGGAGGGCCGTTTCACCGGGGAGCTGTTTTTT.

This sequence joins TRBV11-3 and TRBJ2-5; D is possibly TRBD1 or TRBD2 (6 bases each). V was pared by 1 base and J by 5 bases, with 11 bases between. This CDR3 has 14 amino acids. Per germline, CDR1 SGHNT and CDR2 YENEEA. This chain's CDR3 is CASSLVGGRETQYF. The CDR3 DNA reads TGTGCCAGCAGCTTAGTGGGGGGCAGGGAGACCCAGTACTTC.

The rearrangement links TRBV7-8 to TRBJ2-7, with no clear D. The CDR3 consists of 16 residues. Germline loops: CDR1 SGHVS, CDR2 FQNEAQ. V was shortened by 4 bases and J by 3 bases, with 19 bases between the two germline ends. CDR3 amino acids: CASSSQRPGQDYEQYF. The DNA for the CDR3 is TGTGCCAGCAGCTCCCAACGACCGGGCCAAGACTACGAGCAGTACTTC.

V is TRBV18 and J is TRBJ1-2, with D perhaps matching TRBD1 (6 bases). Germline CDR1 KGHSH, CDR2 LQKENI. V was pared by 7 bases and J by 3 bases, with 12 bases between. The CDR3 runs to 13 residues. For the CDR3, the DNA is TGTGCCAGCTTGGCGGGGGCCCACTATGGCTACACCTTC. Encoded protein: CASLAGAHYGYTF.

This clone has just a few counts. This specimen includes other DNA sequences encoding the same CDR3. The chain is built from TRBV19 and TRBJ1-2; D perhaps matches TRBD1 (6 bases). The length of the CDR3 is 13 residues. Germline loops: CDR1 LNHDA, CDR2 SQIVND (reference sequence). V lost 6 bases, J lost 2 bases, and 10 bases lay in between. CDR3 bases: TGTGCCAGTAGCCTACAGGGAAACTATGGCTACACCTTC. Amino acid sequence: CASSLQGNYGYTF.

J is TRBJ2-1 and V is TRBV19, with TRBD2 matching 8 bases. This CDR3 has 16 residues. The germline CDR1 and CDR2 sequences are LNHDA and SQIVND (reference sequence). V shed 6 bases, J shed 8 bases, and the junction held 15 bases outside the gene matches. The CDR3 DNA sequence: TGTGCCAGTAGGAAAGGGGAGCGGGAGTTGGGAGATGAGCAGTTCTTC. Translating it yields CASRKGERELGDEQFF.

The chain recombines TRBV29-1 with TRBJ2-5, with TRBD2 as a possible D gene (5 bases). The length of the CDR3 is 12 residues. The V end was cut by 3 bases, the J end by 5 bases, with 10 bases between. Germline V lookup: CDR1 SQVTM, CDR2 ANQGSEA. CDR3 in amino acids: CSVEQGGETQYF. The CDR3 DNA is TGCAGCGTTGAGCAAGGCGGGGAGACCCAGTACTTC.

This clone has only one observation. The CDR3 loop reads CASSSDSIAKNIQYF. CDR3 DNA: TGTGCCAGCAGTTCTGACTCGATAGCCAAAAACATTCAGTACTTC. V gene TRBV13 combines with J gene TRBJ2-4; D gene uncertain. The CDR3 totals 15 residues. Trimming left V 6 bases short and J 0 bases short, with 12 bases between. Germline assignment: CDR1 PRHDT and CDR2 FYEKMQ (reference sequence).

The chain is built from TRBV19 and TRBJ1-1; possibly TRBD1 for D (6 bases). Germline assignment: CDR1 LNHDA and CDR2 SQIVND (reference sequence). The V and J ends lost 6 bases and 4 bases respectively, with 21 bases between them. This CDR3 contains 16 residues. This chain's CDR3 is CASRNRAVGSGTEAFF. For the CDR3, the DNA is TGTGCCAGTAGAAACAGGGCTGTAGGGTCTGGCACTGAAGCTTTCTTT.

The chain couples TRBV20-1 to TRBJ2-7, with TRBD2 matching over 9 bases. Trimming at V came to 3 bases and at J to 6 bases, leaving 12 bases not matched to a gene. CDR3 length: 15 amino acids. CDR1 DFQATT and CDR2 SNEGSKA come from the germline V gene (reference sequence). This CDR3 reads CSASDSSGINSEQYF. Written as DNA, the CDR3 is TGCAGTGCTAGTGATTCTAGCGGGATTAACTCCGAGCAGTACTTC.

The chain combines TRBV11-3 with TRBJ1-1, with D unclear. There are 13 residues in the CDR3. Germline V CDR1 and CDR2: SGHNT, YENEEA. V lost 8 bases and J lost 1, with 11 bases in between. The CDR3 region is CASGTGPNTEAFF. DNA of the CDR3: TGTGCCAGCGGAACCGGGCCGAACACTGAAGCTTTCTTT.

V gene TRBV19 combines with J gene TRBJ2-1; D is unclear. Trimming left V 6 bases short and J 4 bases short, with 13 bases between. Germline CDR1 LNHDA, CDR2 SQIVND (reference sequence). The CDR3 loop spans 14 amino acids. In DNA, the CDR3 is TGTGCCAGTAGATATCGGTCCGGATACAATGAGCAGTTCTTC. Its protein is CASRYRSGYNEQFF.

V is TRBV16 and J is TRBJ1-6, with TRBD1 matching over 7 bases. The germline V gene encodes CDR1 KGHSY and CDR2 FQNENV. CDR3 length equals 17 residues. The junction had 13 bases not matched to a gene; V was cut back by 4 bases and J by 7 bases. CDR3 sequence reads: CASSRRRQGQGNSPLHF. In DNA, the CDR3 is TGTGCCAGCAGCCGTCGTAGACAGGGTCAAGGAAATTCACCCCTCCACTTT.

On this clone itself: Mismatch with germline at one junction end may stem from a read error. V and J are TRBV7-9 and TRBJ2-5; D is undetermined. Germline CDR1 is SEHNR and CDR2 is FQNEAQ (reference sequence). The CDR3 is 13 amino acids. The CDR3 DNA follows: TGTGCCAGCAGCTTACCCGAAGGGCCCGTTAGGAACTTC. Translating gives CASSLPEGPVRNF.

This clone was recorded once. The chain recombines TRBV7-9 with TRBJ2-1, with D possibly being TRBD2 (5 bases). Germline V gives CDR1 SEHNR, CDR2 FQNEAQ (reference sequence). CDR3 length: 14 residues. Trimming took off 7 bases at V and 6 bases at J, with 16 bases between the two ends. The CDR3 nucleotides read TGTGCCAGCAAGGAGGACTCCGAAGGCAATGAGCAGTTCTTC. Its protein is CASKEDSEGNEQFF.

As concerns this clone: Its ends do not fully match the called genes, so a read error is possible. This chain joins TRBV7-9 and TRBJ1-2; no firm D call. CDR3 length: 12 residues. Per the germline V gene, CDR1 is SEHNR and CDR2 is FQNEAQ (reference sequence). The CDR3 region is CASSFRTDVLFF. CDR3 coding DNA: TGTGCCAGCAGCTTCAGAACAGACGTGTTGTTCTTC.

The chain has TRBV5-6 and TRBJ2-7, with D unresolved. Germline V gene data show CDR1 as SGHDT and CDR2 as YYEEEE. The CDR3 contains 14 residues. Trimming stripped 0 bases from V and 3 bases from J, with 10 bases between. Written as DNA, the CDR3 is TGTGCCAGCAGCTTGGGGCAGGAAAGCTACGAGCAGTACTTC. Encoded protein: CASSLGQESYEQYF.